What follows are 9 T cell receptor beta chains derived from one specimen sequenced in a study of human versus mouse CDR3 diversity and MHC coevolution. Measured with immunoSEQ multiplex PCR; TCRdb has only the in-frame clones, and not every one. The table shows fewer than 100,000 clones, with around 93% occurring only once. Sequenced material: naive CD4+ T cells from blood. Stated subset: CD45RO-negative CD62L-positive naive CD4 T cells. The source is a person between 30 and 69 years old in good health.

The chain links TRBV19 to TRBJ1-4, with 7 nucleotides matching TRBD1. The CDR3 loop spans 15 amino acids. Per germline, CDR1 LNHDA and CDR2 SQIVND (reference sequence). V was clipped by 3 bases and J by 4 bases; unmatched bases: 5. The CDR3 here is CASSIPTGFNEKLFF. DNA of the CDR3: TGTGCCAGTAGTATCCCGACAGGGTTTAATGAAAAACTGTTTTTT.

V gene TRBV19 combines with J gene TRBJ2-7; D call uncertain. The length of the CDR3 is 14 residues. The V gene lost 6 bases and the J gene lost 0 bases, with 12 bases spanning the gap. The germline gives CDR1 LNHDA, CDR2 SQIVND (reference sequence). DNA of the CDR3: TGTGCCAGTAGGGTTCCTGGCAGCTCCTACGAGCAGTACTTC. Residues: CASRVPGSSYEQYF. Full variable domain (rest looked up from reference TRBV19 and TRBJ2-7): DGGITQSPKYLFRKEGQNVTLSCEQNLNHDAMYWYRQDPGQGLRLIYYSQIVNDFQKGDIAEGYSVSREKKESFPLTVTSAQKNPTAFYLCASRVPGSSYEQYFGPGTRLTVT.

V is TRBV7-2 and J is TRBJ1-2; the D is unclear. The CDR3 runs to 14 residues. Germline V lookup: CDR1 SGHTA, CDR2 FQGNSA. The ends were cut back, 5 bases at V and 8 bases at J, with 18 bases in the middle. The CDR3 protein is CASSTRSEWRGYTF. The DNA of the CDR3 is TGTGCCAGCAGCACACGATCGGAATGGAGGGGCTACACCTTC.

The rearrangement links TRBV5-1 to TRBJ1-2; 7 positions agree with TRBD1. Trimming removed 4 bases from V and 8 bases from J; junction bases left unmatched: 8. This CDR3 spans 13 amino acids. Looked up from germline, CDR1 is SGHRS and CDR2 is YFSETQ. Written as DNA, the CDR3 is TGCGCCAGCAGCCGGGGGACAGCTGAGGGCTACACCTTC. Amino acid sequence: CASSRGTAEGYTF.

The gene calls are TRBV6-1 and TRBJ1-3, with D hard to call. The CDR3 runs to 12 residues. Between the trimmed V and J ends, which lost 3 bases and 4 bases, there was a span of 4 bases. Germline CDR1 MNHNS, CDR2 SASEGT. Here the CDR3 DNA reads TGTGCCAGCAGTGATAAAGGAAACACCATATATTTT. Translated, it gives CASSDKGNTIYF.

In nucleotides, the CDR3 is TGTGCCAGCAGAGAGTCCGCCACCTATGGCTACACCTTC. Its translation is CASRESATYGYTF. The V and J genes are TRBV7-2 and TRBJ1-2; D remains ambiguous. The CDR3 is made up of 13 amino acids. In germline, CDR1 is SGHTA, CDR2 FQGNSA. Deletions cut 6 bases from V and 4 bases from J, with 12 bases between.

The V call is TRBV11-2, the J call TRBJ2-1; tentatively, D is TRBD2 (6 bases). Germline loops: CDR1 SGHAT, CDR2 FQNNGV. V shed 1 base and J shed 7 bases, with 11 bases lying between them. The CDR3 covers 14 residues. CDR3: CASSLARGTNEQFF. CDR3 DNA: TGTGCCAGCAGCTTAGCGCGCGGGACTAATGAGCAGTTCTTC.

This chain joins TRBV5-1 and TRBJ2-7, with 12 bases matching TRBD2. Germline assignment: CDR1 SGHRS and CDR2 YFSETQ. The CDR3 contains 18 residues. V was clipped by 4 bases and J by 0 bases; unmatched bases: 11. CDR3 amino acids: CASSPVPSGRGVSYEQYF. CDR3 sequence (DNA): TGCGCCAGCAGCCCGGTTCCTAGCGGGAGGGGGGTCTCCTACGAGCAGTACTTC.

V usage is TRBV7-9 and J usage is TRBJ2-7; 7 bases map to TRBD1. Germline trimming cut 2 bases from V and 5 bases from J; bases unmatched to any gene: 6. CDR3 length: 14 amino acids. The germline gives CDR1 SEHNR, CDR2 FQNEAQ (reference sequence). CDR3: CASSLTGVLNEQYF. The CDR3 DNA is TGTGCCAGCAGCTTAACAGGGGTCCTTAACGAGCAGTACTTC.